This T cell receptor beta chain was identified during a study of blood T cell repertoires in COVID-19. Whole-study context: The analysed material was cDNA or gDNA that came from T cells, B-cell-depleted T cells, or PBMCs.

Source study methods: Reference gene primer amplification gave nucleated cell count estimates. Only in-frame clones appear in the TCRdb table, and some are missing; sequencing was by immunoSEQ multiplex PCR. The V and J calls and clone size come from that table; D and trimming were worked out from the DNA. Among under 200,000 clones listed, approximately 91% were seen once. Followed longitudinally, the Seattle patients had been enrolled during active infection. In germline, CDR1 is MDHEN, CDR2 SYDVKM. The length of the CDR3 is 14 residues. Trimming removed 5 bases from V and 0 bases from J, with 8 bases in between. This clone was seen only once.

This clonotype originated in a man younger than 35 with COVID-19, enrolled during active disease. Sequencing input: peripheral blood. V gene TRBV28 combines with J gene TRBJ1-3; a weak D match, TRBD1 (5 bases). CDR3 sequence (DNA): TGTGCCAGCAGTCAGGGCCTCTCTGGAAACACCATATATTTT. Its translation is CASSQGLSGNTIYF.